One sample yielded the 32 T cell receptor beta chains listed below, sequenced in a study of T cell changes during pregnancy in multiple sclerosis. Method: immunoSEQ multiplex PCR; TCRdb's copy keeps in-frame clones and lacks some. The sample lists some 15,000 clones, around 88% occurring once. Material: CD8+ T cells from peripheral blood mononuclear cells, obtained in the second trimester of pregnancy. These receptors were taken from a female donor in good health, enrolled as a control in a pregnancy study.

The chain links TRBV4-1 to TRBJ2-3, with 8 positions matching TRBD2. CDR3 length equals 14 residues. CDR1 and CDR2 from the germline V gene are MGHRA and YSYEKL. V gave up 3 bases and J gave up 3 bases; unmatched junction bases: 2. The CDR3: CASSQIAGTDTQYF. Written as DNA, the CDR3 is TGCGCCAGCAGCCAGATAGCGGGGACAGATACGCAGTATTTT.

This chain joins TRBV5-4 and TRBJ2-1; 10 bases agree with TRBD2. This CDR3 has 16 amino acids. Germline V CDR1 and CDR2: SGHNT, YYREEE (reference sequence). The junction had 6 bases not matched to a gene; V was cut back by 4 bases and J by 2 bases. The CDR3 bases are TGTGCCAGCAGCCGCCCCGGACTAGCGGCCTACAATGAGCAGTTCTTC. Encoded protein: CASSRPGLAAYNEQFF. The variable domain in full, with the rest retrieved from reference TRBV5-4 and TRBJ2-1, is ETGVTQSPTHLIKTRGQQVTLRCSSQSGHNTVSWYQQALGQGPQFIFQYYREEENGRGNFPPRFSGLQFPNYSSELNVNALELDDSALYLCASSRPGLAAYNEQFFGPGTRLTVL.

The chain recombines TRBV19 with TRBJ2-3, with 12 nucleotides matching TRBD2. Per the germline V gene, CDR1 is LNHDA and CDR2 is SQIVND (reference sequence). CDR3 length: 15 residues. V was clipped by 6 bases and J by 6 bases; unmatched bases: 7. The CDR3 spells CASSPTSGSLDTQYF. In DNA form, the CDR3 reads TGTGCCAGTAGCCCGACTAGCGGGAGTCTGGATACGCAGTATTTT.

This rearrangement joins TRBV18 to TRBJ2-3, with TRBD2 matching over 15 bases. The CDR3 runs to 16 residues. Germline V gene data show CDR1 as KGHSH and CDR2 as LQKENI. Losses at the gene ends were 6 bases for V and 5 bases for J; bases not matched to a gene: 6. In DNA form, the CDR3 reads TGTGCCAGCTCGCCGCCGGGACTAGCGGGGGGAGATACGCAGTATTTT. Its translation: CASSPPGLAGGDTQYF.

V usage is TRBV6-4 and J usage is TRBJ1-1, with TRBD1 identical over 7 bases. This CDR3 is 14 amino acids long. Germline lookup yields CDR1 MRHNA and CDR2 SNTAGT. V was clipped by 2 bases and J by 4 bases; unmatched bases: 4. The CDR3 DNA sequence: TGTGCCAGCAGTGACGGGGGACAGAGCACTGAAGCTTTCTTT. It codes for CASSDGGQSTEAFF.

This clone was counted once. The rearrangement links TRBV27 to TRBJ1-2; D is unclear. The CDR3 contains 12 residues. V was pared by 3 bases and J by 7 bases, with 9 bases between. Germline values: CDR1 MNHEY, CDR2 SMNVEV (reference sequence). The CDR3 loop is CASSFGGGGYTF. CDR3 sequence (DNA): TGTGCCAGCAGTTTTGGAGGTGGTGGCTACACCTTC.

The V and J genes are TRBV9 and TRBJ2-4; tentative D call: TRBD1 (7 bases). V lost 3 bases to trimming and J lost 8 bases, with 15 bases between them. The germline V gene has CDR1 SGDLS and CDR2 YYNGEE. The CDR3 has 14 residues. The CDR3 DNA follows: TGTGCCAGCAGCGCAGAGGGCAGGGGGGACATTCAGTACTTC. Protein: CASSAEGRGDIQYF.

The chain's CDR3 is CASSYGRLNTEAFF. CDR3 DNA: TGTGCCAGCAGTTACGGCAGATTGAACACTGAAGCTTTCTTT. The V and J genes are TRBV6-5 and TRBJ1-1; D is undetermined. V was trimmed by 2 bases and J by 0 bases, leaving 7 bases between them. Germline V gene sequence: CDR1 MNHEY, CDR2 SVGAGI. The CDR3 is made up of 14 amino acids.

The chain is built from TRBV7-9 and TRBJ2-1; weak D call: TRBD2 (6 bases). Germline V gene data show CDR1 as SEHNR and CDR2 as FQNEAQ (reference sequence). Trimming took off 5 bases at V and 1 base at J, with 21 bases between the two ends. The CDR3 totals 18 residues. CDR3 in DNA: TGTGCCAGCAGCCCCCCGTATATCGGGAGAATGTCCTACAATGAGCAGTTCTTC. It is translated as CASSPPYIGRMSYNEQFF.

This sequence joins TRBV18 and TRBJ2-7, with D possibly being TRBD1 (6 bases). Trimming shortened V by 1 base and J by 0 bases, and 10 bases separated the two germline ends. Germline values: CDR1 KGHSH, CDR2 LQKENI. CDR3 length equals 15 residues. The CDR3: CASSPRQAVSYEQYF. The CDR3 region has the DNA TGTGCCAGCTCACCACGACAGGCGGTCTCCTACGAGCAGTACTTC.

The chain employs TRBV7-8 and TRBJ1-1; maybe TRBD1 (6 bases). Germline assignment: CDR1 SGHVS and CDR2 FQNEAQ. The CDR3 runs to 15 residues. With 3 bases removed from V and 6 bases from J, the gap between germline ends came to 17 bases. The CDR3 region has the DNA TGTGCCAGCAGCTTTACACAGGGTATACTCGCTGAAGCTTTCTTT. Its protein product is CASSFTQGILAEAFF. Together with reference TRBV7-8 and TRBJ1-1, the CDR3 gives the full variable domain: GAGVSQSPRYKVAKRGQDVALRCDPISGHVSLFWYQQALGQGPEFLTYFQNEAQLDKSGLPSDRFFAERPEGSVSTLKIQRTQQEDSAVYLCASSFTQGILAEAFFGQGTRLTVV.

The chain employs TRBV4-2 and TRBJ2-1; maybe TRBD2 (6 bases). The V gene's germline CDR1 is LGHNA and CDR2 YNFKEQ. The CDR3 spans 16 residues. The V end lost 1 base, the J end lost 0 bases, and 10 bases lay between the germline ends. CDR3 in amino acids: CASSQGGDFSYNEQFF. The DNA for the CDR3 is TGTGCCAGCAGCCAAGGGGGGGACTTCTCCTACAATGAGCAGTTCTTC.

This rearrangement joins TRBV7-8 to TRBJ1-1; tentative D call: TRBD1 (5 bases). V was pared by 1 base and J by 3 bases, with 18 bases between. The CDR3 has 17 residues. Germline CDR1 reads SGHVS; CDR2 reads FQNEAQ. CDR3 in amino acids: CASSLGPIGGGDTEAFF. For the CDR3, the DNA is TGTGCCAGCAGCTTAGGGCCCATCGGGGGAGGTGACACTGAAGCTTTCTTT.

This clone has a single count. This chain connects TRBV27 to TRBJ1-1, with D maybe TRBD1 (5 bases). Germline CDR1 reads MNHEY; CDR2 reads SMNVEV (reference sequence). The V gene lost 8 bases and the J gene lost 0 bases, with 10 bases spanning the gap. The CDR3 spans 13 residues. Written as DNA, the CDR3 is TGTGCCAGCCGCCGACAGCTGAACACTGAAGCTTTCTTT. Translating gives CASRRQLNTEAFF.

CDR3 loop: CASSTGTGGEKLFF. The CDR3 DNA sequence: TGTGCCAGCAGCACCGGGACAGGGGGGGAAAAACTGTTTTTT. The rearrangement links TRBV5-4 to TRBJ1-4; TRBD1 aligns across 11 bases. Trimming took 4 bases from V and 8 from J; bases not matched to a gene: 4. CDR1 and CDR2 from the germline V gene are SGHNT and YYREEE (reference sequence). The CDR3 loop spans 14 amino acids.

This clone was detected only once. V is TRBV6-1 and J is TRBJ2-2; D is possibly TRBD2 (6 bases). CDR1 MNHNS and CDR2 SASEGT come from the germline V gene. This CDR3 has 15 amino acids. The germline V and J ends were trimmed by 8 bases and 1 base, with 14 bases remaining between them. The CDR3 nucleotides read TGTGCCAGCCGCGATCAGCGGGTGAACACCGGGGAGCTGTTTTTT. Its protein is CASRDQRVNTGELFF.

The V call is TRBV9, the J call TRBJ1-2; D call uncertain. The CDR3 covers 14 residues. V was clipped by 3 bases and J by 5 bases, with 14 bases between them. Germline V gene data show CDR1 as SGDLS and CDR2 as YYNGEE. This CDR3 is CASSDPSDFYGYTF. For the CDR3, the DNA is TGTGCCAGCAGCGACCCATCGGACTTTTATGGCTACACCTTC.

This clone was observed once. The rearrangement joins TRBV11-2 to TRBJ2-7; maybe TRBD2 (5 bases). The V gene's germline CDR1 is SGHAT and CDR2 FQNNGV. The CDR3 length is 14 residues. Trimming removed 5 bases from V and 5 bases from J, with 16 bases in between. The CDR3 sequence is CASSPGFGRDEQYF. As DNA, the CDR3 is TGTGCCAGCAGCCCGGGGTTCGGTCGCGACGAGCAGTACTTC.

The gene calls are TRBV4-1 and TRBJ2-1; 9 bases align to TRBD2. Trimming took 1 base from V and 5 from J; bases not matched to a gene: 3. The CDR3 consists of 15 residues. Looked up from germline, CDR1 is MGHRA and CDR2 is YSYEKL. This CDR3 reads CASSQVSSGNNEQFF. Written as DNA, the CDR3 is TGCGCCAGCAGCCAAGTCTCTAGCGGGAACAATGAGCAGTTCTTC.

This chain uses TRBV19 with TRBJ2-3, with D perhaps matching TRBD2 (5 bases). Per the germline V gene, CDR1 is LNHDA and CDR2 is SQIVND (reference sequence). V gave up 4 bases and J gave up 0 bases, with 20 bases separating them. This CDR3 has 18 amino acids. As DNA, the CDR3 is TGTGCCAGTAGTACGAGACCAGGCACACTAGGGAGCACAGATACGCAGTATTTT. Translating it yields CASSTRPGTLGSTDTQYF. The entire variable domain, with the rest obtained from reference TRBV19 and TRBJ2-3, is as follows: DGGITQSPKYLFRKEGQNVTLSCEQNLNHDAMYWYRQDPGQGLRLIYYSQIVNDFQKGDIAEGYSVSREKKESFPLTVTSAQKNPTAFYLCASSTRPGTLGSTDTQYFGPGTRLTVL.

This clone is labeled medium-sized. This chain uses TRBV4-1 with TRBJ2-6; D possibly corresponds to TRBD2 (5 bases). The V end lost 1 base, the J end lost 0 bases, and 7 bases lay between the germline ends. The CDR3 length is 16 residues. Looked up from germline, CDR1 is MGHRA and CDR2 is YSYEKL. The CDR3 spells CASSQVRDSGANVLTF. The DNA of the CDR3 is TGCGCCAGCAGCCAAGTTCGGGACTCTGGGGCCAACGTCCTGACTTTC.

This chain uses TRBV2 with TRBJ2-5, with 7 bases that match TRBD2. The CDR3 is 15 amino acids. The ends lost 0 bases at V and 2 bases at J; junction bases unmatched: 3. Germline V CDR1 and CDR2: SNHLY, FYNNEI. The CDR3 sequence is CASSEAVAGQETQYF. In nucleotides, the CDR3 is TGTGCCAGCAGTGAAGCGGTAGCGGGTCAAGAGACCCAGTACTTC.

The chain's CDR3 is CASSTLTGTGGTFTEAFF. The CDR3 bases are TGTGCCAGCAGTACCCTTACGGGGACAGGGGGCACTTTCACTGAAGCTTTCTTT. The chain links TRBV28 to TRBJ1-1; 12 nucleotides match TRBD1. Trimming took 5 bases from V and 4 from J; bases not matched to a gene: 14. The CDR3 is 18 residues long. Per the germline V gene, CDR1 is MDHEN and CDR2 is SYDVKM.

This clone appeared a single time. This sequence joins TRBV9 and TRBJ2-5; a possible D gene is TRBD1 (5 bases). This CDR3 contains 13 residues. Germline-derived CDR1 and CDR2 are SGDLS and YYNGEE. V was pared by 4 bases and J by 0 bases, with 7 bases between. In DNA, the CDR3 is TGTGCCAGCAGCCCAGGGTACCAAGAGACCCAGTACTTC. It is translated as CASSPGYQETQYF. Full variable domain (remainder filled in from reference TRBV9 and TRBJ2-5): DSGVTQTPKHLITATGQRVTLRCSPRSGDLSVYWYQQSLDQGLQFLIQYYNGEERAKGNILERFSAQQFPDLHSELNLSSLELGDSALYFCASSPGYQETQYFGPGTRLLVL.

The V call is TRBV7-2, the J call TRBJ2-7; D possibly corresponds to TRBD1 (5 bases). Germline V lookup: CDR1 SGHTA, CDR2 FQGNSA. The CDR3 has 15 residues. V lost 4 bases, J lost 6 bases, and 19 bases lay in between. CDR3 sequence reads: CASSSRIWGLVEQYF. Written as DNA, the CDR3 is TGTGCCAGCAGCTCCCGGATTTGGGGCCTGGTCGAGCAGTACTTC.

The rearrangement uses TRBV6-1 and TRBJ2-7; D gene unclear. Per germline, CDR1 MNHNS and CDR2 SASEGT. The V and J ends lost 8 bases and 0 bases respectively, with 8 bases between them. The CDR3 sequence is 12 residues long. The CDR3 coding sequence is TGTGCCAGCGACTTGAGCTCCTACGAGCAGTACTTC. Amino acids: CASDLSSYEQYF.

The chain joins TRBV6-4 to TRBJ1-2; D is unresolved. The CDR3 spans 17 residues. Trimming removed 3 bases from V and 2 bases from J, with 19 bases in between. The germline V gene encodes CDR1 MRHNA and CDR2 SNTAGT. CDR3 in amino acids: CASSEFFSGGLNYGYTF. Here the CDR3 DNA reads TGTGCCAGCAGTGAGTTTTTTTCGGGAGGGCTCAACTATGGCTACACCTTC.

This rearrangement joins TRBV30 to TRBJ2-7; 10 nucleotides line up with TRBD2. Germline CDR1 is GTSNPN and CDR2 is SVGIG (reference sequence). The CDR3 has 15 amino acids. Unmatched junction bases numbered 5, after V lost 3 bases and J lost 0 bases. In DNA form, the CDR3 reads TGTGCCTGGAGACCTAGCGGGGGCTACTCCTACGAGCAGTACTTC. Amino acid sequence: CAWRPSGGYSYEQYF.

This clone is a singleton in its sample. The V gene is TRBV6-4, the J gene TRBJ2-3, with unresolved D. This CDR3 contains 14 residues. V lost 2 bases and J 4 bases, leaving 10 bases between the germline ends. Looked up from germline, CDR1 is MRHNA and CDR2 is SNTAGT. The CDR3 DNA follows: TGTGCCAGCAGTGACCCCGGAGATCCAGATACGCAGTATTTT. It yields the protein CASSDPGDPDTQYF.

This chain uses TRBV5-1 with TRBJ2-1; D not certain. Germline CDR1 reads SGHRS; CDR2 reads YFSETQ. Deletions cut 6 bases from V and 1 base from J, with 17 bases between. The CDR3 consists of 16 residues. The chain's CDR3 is CASNSSELHSYNEQFF. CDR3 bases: TGCGCCAGCAATTCGTCCGAACTACATTCCTACAATGAGCAGTTCTTC.

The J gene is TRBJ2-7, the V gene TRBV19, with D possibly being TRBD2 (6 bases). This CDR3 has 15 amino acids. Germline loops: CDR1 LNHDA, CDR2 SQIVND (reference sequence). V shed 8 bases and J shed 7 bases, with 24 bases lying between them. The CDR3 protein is CASSSRSYGAGEQYF. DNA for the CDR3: TGTGCCAGTTCTTCTCGGTCGTACGGCGCGGGAGAGCAGTACTTC. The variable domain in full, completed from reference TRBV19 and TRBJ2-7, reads DGGITQSPKYLFRKEGQNVTLSCEQNLNHDAMYWYRQDPGQGLRLIYYSQIVNDFQKGDIAEGYSVSREKKESFPLTVTSAQKNPTAFYLCASSSRSYGAGEQYFGPGTRLTVT.

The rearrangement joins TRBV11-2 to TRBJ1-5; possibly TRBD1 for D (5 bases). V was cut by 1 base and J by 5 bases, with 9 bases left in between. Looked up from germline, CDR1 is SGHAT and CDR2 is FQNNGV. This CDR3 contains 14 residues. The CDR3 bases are TGTGCCAGCAGCTTAGCAGGGTTCGATCAGCCCCAGCATTTT. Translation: CASSLAGFDQPQHF. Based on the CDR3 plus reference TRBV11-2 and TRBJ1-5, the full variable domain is EAGVAQSPRYKIIEKRQSVAFWCNPISGHATLYWYQQILGQGPKLLIQFQNNGVVDDSQLPKDRFSAERLKGVDSTLKIQPAKLEDSAVYLCASSLAGFDQPQHFGDGTRLSIL.